This is a list of T cell receptor beta chains from one sample in a study of cytotoxic CD8 clonotypes in ibrutinib-treated CLL. Repertoires were generated with immunoSEQ multiplex PCR, while TCRdb's copy carries only in-frame clones and drops some. Of about 200,000 clones listed, about four fifths are singletons. Sequenced here: PBMCs, sampled after 12 months of ibrutinib treatment. The receptor set was obtained from a human donor with chronic lymphocytic leukemia. Both conserved end residues are part of each CDR3. D genes are given only for firm matches. Clone sizes are given selectively: once, few, many, or a class where the clone is expanded.

size | J | length | D | V | CDR3 | DNA
- | TRBJ1-1 | 15 | - | TRBV4-2 | CASSQEGQGWTEAFF | TGTGCCAGCAGCCAAGAAGGGCAGGGCTGGACTGAAGCTTTCTTT
- | TRBJ1-1 | 15 | - | TRBV27 | CASSLLGVVNTEAFF | TGTGCCAGCAGTTTATTGGGGGTTGTGAACACTGAAGCTTTCTTT
- | TRBJ2-1 | 16 | TRBD1 | TRBV11-3 | CASSLDRGTGTYEQFF | TGTGCCAGCAGCTTAGATCGAGGGACAGGGACGTACGAGCAGTTCTTC
once | TRBJ2-5 | 14 | TRBD1 | TRBV6-5 | CASSSNRGQETQYF | TGTGCCAGCAGTTCAAACAGGGGACAAGAGACCCAGTACTTC
- | TRBJ2-7 | 19 | - | TRBV2 | CASSEGLGTRGDAVYEQYF | TGTGCCAGCAGTGAAGGTTTAGGGACACGGGGGGACGCCGTTTACGAGCAGTACTTC
- | TRBJ2-5 | 13 | - | TRBV5-4 | CASSLTRIETQYF | TGTGCCAGCAGCTTGACTCGAATTGAGACCCAGTACTTC
- | TRBJ2-7 | 13 | TRBD2 | TRBV28 | CAASGRSSYEQYF | TGTGCCGCCAGCGGGAGAAGCTCCTACGAGCAGTACTTC
- | TRBJ1-5 | 15 | TRBD1 | TRBV6-4 | CASSDGTGGNQPQHF | TGTGCCAGCAGTGATGGGACAGGAGGGAATCAGCCCCAGCATTTT
- | TRBJ1-5 | 13 | - | TRBV11-2 | CASSNNPNQPQHF | TGTGCCAGCAGCAATAACCCCAATCAGCCCCAGCATTTT
few | TRBJ1-2 | 15 | - | TRBV11-2 | CASSSPRRTSYGYTF | TGTGCCAGCAGCTCCCCCCGGCGGACTTCGTATGGCTACACCTTC
few | TRBJ2-7 | 12 | - | TRBV25-1 | CASSDFGIPQYF | TGTGCCAGCAGTGATTTTGGGATCCCGCAGTACTTC
- | TRBJ2-6 | 15 | - | TRBV7-9 | CASSMGGPGANVLTF | TGTGCCAGCAGCATGGGGGGGCCTGGGGCCAACGTCCTGACTTTC
- | TRBJ2-5 | 15 | - | TRBV12-5 | CASGPGRRTQETQYF | TGTGCTAGTGGTCCCGGCCGGCGGACCCAAGAGACCCAGTACTTC
- | TRBJ1-1 | 11 | TRBD1 | TRBV5-8 | CASSRTGEAFF | TGTGCCAGCAGCCGGACAGGTGAAGCTTTCTTT
- | TRBJ1-5 | 16 | - | TRBV18 | CASSPPLAYVTQPQHF | TGTGCCAGCTCACCACCGTTGGCCTACGTTACTCAGCCCCAGCATTTT
- | TRBJ2-7 | 12 | TRBD1 | TRBV27 | CASRDRGYEQYF | TGTGCCAGCCGGGACAGGGGATACGAGCAGTACTTC
few | TRBJ1-2 | 15 | - | TRBV7-9 | CASSARDRPRNGYTF | TGTGCCAGCAGCGCCCGAGACAGGCCTCGTAATGGCTACACCTTC
- | TRBJ2-5 | 12 | - | TRBV6-5 | CASSYSTGGQYF | TGTGCCAGCAGTTACTCGACAGGTGGCCAGTACTTC
- | TRBJ2-7 | 14 | TRBD2 | TRBV5-1 | CASRLAATEGEQYF | TGCGCCAGCAGACTAGCGGCTACCGAGGGGGAGCAGTACTTC
- | TRBJ1-3 | 14 | - | TRBV7-9 | CASSLVYLGNTIYF | TGTGCCAGCAGCTTAGTTTACCTGGGAAACACCATATATTTT
- | TRBJ1-2 | 15 | - | TRBV30 | CAWSMDGRAGLGYTF | TGTGCCTGGAGTATGGATGGTCGGGCAGGGCTTGGCTACACCTTC
- | TRBJ2-3 | 13 | - | TRBV2 | CASSESSQDTQYF | TGTGCCAGCAGTGAGAGTTCCCAGGATACGCAGTATTTT
- | TRBJ1-2 | 15 | TRBD1 | TRBV5-1 | CASRPPGGRNYGYTF | TGTGCCAGCAGGCCACCAGGGGGCCGTAACTATGGCTACACCTTC
once | TRBJ1-2 | 14 | TRBD1 | TRBV7-9 | CASSLGTGNYGYTF | TGTGCCAGCAGCTTAGGGACAGGGAACTATGGCTACACCTTC
once | TRBJ1-5 | 15 | - | TRBV6-5 | CASSILDLGNQPQHF | TGTGCCAGCAGTATACTGGACCTGGGCAATCAGCCCCAGCATTTT
few | TRBJ2-7 | 11 | - | TRBV28 | CASSFVAGQYF | TGTGCCAGCAGTTTTGTTGCGGGCCAGTACTTC
- | TRBJ1-1 | 15 | - | TRBV25-1 | CASSEFETTNTEAFF | TGTGCCAGCAGTGAATTTGAGACCACGAACACTGAAGCTTTCTTT
- | TRBJ1-1 | 16 | - | TRBV27 | CASSFDVGALNTEAFF | TGTGCCAGCAGTTTCGATGTTGGGGCCCTGAACACTGAAGCTTTCTTT
- | TRBJ2-7 | 15 | TRBD2 | TRBV13 | CASSRPGLGTYEQYF | TGTGCCAGCAGCCGGCCGGGACTAGGTACCTACGAGCAGTACTTC
- | TRBJ2-2 | 14 | - | TRBV25-1 | CAIGEGGGTGELFF | TGTGCCATCGGAGAGGGAGGGGGCACCGGGGAGCTGTTTTTT
- | TRBJ1-1 | 11 | - | TRBV18 | CASSDILEAFF | TGTGCCAGCTCAGACATTCTAGAAGCTTTCTTT
- | TRBJ1-2 | 12 | TRBD1 | TRBV30 | CAWMQGDYGYTF | TGTGCCTGGATGCAGGGGGACTATGGCTACACCTTC
once | TRBJ2-5 | 12 | - | TRBV9 | CASGEGGETQYF | TGTGCCAGCGGTGAGGGGGGAGAGACCCAGTACTTC
- | TRBJ2-1 | 15 | - | TRBV21-1 | CASSPQTTRGDAQFF | TGTGCCAGCAGCCCCCAGACCACTCGCGGGGATGCGCAGTTCTTC
once | TRBJ2-5 | 17 | TRBD2 | TRBV11-1 | CASSSGSSGGAGETQYF | TGTGCCAGCAGCTCCGGGAGTAGCGGGGGAGCCGGAGAGACCCAGTACTTC